The clone carrying this T cell receptor (beta chain) was detected ten times or more. The sample comes from a study of T cells in Graves' hyperthyroidism and ophthalmopathy. Isolation of PBMCs was performed on about 10 ml fresh peripheral blood. The CDR3 sequence is 16 residues long. Trimming removed 5 bases from V and 6 bases from J; junction bases left unmatched: 13. Germline CDR1 is MDHEN and CDR2 is SYDVKM. There were TCR beta CDR3 regions amplified from RNA transcripts. The TCR CDR3 first-round RT-PCR relied on the HTBI primer set. TCRdb analysed the multiplex PCR reads with MiXCR anew, one entry per CDR3 protein. The sample consists of 700,000 or so distinct CDR3 sequences, 16% of them appearing once.

The rearrangement links TRBV28 to TRBJ2-1; TRBD1 aligns across 7 bases. The clonotype comes from a man younger than 30 with Graves' hyperthyroidism. The sample comprised blood. The CDR3 nucleotides read TGTGCCAGCAGTCCCAACGGACAGGCGCTTCTCAATGAGCAGTTCTTC. Protein sequence: CASSPNGQALLNEQFF.